This T cell receptor (beta chain) was observed in a study of T cells after yellow fever vaccination. TCRdb used MiXCR to reprocess the 5' RACE reads, holding one entry per CDR3 protein. The data hold hundreds of thousands of distinct CDR3 sequences, with around 3.9% observed a single time. From germline, CDR1 is SGHRS and CDR2 YFSETQ. This CDR3 is built from 16 residues. The J segment lost 4 bases and the V segment lost 4 bases, leaving 12 bases of the junction unmatched. Comment on this clonotype: The antigen remains undetermined.

Study-level findings and limits: Compared with primary, the secondary response was weaker and peaked at day 5, not 15. Relatively few clonotypes were ones that appeared in both CD4 and CD8 compartments. Most primary-vaccination clones recurred post-booster (about 96% CD4, about 87% CD8).

The receptor was derived from a man between 18 and 35 years old who received the YFV17D yellow fever vaccine. Here the sequenced sample was PBMCs, taken on the day of the yellow fever booster vaccination. V and J are TRBV5-1 and TRBJ2-5, with TRBD2 matching over 8 bases. Here the CDR3 DNA reads TGCGCCAGCAGCCCCAGGAGGGGACTAGGGTTAGAGACCCAGTACTTC. It yields the protein CASSPRRGLGLETQYF. Full variable domain (missing parts from reference TRBV5-1 and TRBJ2-5): KAGVTQTPRYLIKTRGQQVTLSCSPISGHRSVSWYQQTPGQGLQFLFEYFSETQRNKGNFPGRFSGRQFSNSRSEMNVSTLELGDSALYLCASSPRRGLGLETQYFGPGTRLLVL.